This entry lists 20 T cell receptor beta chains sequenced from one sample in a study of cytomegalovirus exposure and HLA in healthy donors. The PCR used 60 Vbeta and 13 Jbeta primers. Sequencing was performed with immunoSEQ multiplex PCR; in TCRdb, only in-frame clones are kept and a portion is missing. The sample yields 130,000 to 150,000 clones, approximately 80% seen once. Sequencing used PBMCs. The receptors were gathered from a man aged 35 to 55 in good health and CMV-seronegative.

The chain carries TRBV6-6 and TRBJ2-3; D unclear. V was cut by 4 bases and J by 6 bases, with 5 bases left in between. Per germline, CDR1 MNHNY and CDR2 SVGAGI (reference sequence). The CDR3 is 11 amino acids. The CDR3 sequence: CASSSRDTQYF. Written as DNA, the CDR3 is TGTGCCAGCAGTTCTCGGGATACGCAGTATTTT.

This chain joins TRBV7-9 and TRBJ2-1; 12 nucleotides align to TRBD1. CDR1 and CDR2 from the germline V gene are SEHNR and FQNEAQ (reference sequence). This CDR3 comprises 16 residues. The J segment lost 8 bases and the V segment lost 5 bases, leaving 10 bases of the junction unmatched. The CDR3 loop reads CASSQGTGGGIHEQFF. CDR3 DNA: TGTGCCAGCAGCCAAGGGACAGGGGGCGGTATCCATGAGCAGTTCTTC.

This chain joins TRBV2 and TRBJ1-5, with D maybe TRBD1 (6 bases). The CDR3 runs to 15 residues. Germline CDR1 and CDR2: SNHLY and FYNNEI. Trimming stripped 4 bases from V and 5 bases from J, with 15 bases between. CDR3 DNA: TGTGCCAGCAGTGTAGGGACACCGGGCGATCAGCCCCAGCATTTT. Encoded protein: CASSVGTPGDQPQHF.

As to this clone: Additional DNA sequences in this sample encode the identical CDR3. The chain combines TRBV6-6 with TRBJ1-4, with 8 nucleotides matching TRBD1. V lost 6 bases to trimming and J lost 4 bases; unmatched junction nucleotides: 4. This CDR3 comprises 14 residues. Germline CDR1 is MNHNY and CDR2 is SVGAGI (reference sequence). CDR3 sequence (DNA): TGTGCCAGCAGACTACAGGGGGGTAATGAAAAACTGTTTTTT. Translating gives CASRLQGGNEKLFF.

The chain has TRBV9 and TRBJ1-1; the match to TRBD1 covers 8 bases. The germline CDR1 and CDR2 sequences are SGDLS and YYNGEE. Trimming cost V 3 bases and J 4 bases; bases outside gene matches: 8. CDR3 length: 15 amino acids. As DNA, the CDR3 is TGTGCCAGCAGCGACGGGAACAGGGGGTTCACTGAAGCTTTCTTT. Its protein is CASSDGNRGFTEAFF.

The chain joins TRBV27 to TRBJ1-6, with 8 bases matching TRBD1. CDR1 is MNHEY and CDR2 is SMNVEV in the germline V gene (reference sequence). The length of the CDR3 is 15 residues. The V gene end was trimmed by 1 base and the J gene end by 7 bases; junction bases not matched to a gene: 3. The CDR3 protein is CASSLFTGGNSPLHF. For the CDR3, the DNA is TGTGCCAGCAGTTTATTTACAGGGGGGAATTCACCCCTCCACTTT.

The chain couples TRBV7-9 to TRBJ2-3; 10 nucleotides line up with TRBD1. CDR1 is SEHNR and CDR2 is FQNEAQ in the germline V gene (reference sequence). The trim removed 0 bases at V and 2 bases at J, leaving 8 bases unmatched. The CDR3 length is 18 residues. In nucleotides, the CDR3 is TGTGCCAGCAGCTTAGCTCGCGGACAGGGGGTATTCACAGATACGCAGTATTTT. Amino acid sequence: CASSLARGQGVFTDTQYF. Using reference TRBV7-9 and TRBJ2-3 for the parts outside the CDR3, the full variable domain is DTGVSQNPRHKITKRGQNVTFRCDPISEHNRLYWYRQTLGQGPEFLTYFQNEAQLEKSRLLSDRFSAERPKGSFSTLEIQRTEQGDSAMYLCASSLARGQGVFTDTQYFGPGTRLTVL.

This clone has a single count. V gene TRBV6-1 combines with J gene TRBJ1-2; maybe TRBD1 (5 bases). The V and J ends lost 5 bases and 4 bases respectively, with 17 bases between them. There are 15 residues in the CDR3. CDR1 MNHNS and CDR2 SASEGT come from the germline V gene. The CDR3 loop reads CASSPGQGLSYGYTF. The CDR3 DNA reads TGTGCCAGCAGTCCAGGCCAGGGACTAAGCTATGGCTACACCTTC.

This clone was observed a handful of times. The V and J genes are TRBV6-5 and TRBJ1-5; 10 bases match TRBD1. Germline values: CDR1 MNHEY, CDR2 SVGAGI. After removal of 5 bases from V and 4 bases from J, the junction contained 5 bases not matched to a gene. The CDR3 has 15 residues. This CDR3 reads CASSPDRGPNQPQHF. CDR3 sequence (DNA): TGTGCCAGCAGTCCTGACAGGGGGCCAAATCAGCCCCAGCATTTT.

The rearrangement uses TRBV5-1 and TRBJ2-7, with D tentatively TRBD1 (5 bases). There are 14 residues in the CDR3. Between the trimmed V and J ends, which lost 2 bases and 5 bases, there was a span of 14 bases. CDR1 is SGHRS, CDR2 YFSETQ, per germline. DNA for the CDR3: TGCGCCAGCAGCTTACTAAGGGGATGGGACGAGCAGTACTTC. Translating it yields CASSLLRGWDEQYF.

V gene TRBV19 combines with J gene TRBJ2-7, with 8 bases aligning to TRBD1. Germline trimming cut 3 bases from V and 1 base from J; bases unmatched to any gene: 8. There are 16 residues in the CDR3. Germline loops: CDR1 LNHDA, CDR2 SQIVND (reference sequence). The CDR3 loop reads CASSIISGTGSYEQYF. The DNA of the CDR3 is TGTGCCAGTAGTATCATTTCCGGGACAGGTTCCTACGAGCAGTACTTC.

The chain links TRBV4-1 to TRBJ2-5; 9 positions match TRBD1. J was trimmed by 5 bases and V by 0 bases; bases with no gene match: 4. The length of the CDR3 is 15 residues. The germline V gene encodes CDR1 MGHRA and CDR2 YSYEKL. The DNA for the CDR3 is TGCGCCAGCAGCCAAGATGGGACAGGGAGCGAGACCCAGTACTTC. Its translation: CASSQDGTGSETQYF.

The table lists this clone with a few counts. Here the CDR3 DNA reads TGTGCCACCCCTCCCGGTGCGGGGGGCACAGATACGCAGTATTTT. It encodes CATPPGAGGTDTQYF. The J gene is TRBJ2-3, the V gene TRBV6-4; 7 bases are a match to TRBD2. The CDR3 covers 15 residues. CDR1 MRHNA and CDR2 SNTAGT come from the germline V gene. V was clipped by 10 bases and J by 1 base; unmatched bases: 11.

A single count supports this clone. In nucleotides, the CDR3 is TGTGCCAGCTCACCGGGAGGCAGCCGGGAGAGAGCTTTCTTT. This sequence encodes CASSPGGSRERAFF. The chain carries TRBV18 and TRBJ1-1; D not resolved. The CDR3 sequence is 14 residues long. Trimming pared 3 bases from V and 10 bases from J, leaving 18 bases between. Germline V gives CDR1 KGHSH, CDR2 LQKENI.

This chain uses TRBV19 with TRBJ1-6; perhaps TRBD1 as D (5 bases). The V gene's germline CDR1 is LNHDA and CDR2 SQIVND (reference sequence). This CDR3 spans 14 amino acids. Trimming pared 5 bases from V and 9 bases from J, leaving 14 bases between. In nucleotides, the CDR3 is TGTGCCAGTAGTCTCCGTGGGGCAGGTTCACCCCTCCACTTT. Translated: CASSLRGAGSPLHF.

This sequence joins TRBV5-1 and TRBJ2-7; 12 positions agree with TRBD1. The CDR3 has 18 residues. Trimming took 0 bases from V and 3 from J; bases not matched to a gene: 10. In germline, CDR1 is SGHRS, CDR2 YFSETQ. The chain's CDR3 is CASSLGGLGTGGFYEQYF. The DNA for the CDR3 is TGCGCCAGCAGCTTGGGGGGCCTAGGGACAGGGGGCTTCTACGAGCAGTACTTC. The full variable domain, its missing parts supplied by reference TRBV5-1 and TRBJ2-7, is KAGVTQTPRYLIKTRGQQVTLSCSPISGHRSVSWYQQTPGQGLQFLFEYFSETQRNKGNFPGRFSGRQFSNSRSEMNVSTLELGDSALYLCASSLGGLGTGGFYEQYFGPGTRLTVT.

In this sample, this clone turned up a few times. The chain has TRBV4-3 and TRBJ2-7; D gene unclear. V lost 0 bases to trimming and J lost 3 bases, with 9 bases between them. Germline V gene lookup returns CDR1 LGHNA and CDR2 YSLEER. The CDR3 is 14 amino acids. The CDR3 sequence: CASSQDSRNYEQYF. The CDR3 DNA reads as TGCGCCAGCAGCCAAGACTCCAGGAACTACGAGCAGTACTTC.

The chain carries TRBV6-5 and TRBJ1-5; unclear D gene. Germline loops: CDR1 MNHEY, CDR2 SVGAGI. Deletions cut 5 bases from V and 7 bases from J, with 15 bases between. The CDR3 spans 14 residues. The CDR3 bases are TGTGCCAGCAGTGAACAGCAACCGATACAGCCCCAGCATTTT. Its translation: CASSEQQPIQPQHF.

The CDR3 sequence is CASSGGGSTQPQHF. The CDR3, as DNA: TGTGCCAGCAGCGGTGGGGGGTCTACTCAGCCCCAGCATTTT. This chain connects TRBV9 to TRBJ1-5, with D possibly TRBD1 on 5 matching bases. Germline V CDR1 and CDR2: SGDLS, YYNGEE. Trimming shortened V by 3 bases and J by 6 bases, and 13 bases separated the two germline ends. The CDR3 loop spans 14 amino acids.

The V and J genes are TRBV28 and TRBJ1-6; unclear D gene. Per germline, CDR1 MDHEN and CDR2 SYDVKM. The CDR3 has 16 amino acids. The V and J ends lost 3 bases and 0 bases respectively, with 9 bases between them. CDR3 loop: CASSFERVSYNSPLHF. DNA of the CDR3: TGTGCCAGCAGTTTCGAACGGGTCTCCTATAATTCACCCCTCCACTTT.